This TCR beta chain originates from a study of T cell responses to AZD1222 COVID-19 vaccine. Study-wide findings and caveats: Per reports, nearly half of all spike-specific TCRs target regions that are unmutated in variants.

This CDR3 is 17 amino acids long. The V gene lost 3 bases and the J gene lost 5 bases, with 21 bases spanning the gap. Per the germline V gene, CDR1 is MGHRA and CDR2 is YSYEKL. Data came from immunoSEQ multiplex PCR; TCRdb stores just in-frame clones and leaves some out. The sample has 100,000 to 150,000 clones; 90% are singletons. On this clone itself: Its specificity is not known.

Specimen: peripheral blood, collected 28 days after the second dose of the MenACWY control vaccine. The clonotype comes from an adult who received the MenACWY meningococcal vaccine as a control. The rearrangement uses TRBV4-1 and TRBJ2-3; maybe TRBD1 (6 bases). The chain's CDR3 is CASSHGSGAGFGDTQYF. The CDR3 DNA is TGCGCCAGCAGCCATGGGTCAGGGGCAGGGTTCGGAGATACGCAGTATTTT.